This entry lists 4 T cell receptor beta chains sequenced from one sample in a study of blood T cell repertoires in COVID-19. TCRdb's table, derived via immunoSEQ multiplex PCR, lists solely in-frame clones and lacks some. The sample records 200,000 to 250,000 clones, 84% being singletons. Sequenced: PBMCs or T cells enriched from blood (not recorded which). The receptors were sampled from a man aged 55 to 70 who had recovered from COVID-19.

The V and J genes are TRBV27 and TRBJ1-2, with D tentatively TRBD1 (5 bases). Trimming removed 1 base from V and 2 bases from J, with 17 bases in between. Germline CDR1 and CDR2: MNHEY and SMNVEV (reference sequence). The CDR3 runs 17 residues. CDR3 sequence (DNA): TGTGCCAGCAGTTTATGGGCGGGGGACCTAAACAACTATGGCTACACCTTC. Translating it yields CASSLWAGDLNNYGYTF.

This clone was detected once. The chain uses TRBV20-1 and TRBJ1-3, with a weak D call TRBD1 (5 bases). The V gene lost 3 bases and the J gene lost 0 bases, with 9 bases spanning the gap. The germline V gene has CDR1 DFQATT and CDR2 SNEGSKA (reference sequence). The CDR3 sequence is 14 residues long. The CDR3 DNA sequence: TGCAGTGCTAGTGAGACAGCCTCTGGAAACACCATATATTTT. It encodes CSASETASGNTIYF.

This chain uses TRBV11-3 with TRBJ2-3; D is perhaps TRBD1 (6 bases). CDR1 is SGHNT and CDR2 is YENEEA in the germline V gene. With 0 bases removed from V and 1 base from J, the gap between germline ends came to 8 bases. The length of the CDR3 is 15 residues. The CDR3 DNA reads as TGTGCCAGCAGCTTAGAACAGGGTGGCACAGATACGCAGTATTTT. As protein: CASSLEQGGTDTQYF.

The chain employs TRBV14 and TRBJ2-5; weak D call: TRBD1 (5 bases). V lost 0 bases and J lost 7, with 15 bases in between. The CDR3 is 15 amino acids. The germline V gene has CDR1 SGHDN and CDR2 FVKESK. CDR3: CASSQEGRASRTQYF. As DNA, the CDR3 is TGTGCCAGCAGCCAAGAGGGCAGGGCTAGTAGGACCCAGTACTTC.